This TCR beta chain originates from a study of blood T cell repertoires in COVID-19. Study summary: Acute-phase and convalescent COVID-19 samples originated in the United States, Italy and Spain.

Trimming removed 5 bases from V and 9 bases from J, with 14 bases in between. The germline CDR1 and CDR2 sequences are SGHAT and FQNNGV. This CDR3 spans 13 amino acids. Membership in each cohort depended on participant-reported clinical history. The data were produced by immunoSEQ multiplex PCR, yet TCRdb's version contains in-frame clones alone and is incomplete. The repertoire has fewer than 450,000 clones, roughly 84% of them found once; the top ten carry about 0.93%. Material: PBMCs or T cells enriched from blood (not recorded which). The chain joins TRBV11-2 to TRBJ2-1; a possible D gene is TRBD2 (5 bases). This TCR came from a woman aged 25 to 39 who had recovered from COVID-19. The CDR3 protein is CASSQIGMSEQFF. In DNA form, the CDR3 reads TGTGCCAGCAGCCAAATCGGGATGAGTGAGCAGTTCTTC.